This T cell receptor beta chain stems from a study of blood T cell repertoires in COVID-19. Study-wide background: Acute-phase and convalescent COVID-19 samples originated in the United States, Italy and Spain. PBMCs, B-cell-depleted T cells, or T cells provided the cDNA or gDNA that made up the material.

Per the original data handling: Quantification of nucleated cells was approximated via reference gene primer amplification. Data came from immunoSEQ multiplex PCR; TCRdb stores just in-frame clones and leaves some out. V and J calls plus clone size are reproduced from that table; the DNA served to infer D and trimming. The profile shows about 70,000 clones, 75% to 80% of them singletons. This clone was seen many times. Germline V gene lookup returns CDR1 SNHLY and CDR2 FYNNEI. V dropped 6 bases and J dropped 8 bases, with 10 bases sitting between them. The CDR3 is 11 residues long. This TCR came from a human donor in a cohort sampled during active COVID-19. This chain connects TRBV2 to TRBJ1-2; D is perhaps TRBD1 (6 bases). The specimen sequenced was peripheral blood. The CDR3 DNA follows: TGTGCCAGCAGGGGGGGGCTCGGCTACACCTTC. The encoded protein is CASRGGLGYTF. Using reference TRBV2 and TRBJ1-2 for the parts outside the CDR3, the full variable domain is EPEVTQTPSHQVTQMGQEVILRCVPISNHLYFYWYRQILGQKVEFLVSFYNNEISEKSEIFDDQFSVERPDGSNFTLKIRSTKLEDSAMYFCASRGGLGYTFGSGTRLTVV.